In its sample, the clone carrying this T cell receptor (beta chain) was seen a few times. Trimming cost V 4 bases and J 1 base, with 13 bases left between them. The germline V gene encodes CDR1 MDHEN and CDR2 SYDVKM. The CDR3 spans 15 residues. Described treatment: preoperative locoregional IRX-2 cytokine immunotherapy. Preoperative locoregional IRX-2 cytokine immunotherapy was tested in the phase Ib source study. TCRdb's copy holds only in-frame clones and misses some; the assay was immunoSEQ multiplex PCR. Of roughly 93,000 clones in the sample, 86% were seen once. This entry is derived from a study of preoperative IRX-2 immunotherapy in early breast cancer.

The rearrangement links TRBV28 to TRBJ1-1; tentative D call: TRBD1 (6 bases). This clonotype was obtained from a human donor with breast cancer. Sequences were derived from tumor tissue, sampled after IRX-2 immunotherapy. CDR3 in DNA: TGTGCCAGCAGTTCCCCGGGACACCCGAACACTGAAGCTTTCTTT. It translates to CASSSPGHPNTEAFF.